This T cell receptor (beta chain) came from a study of cytotoxic CD8 clonotypes in ibrutinib-treated CLL. Study overall: Partial response occurred in roughly 25 patients and complete response in 2; at median approximately 71 months, roughly 14 remained remitted and roughly twelve progressed.

Clones were sequenced by immunoSEQ multiplex PCR, and TCRdb holds only the in-frame ones, with some missing. The sample shows 110,000 or so clones, 55% to 75% of them seen only once. Study-wide findings and caveats: Sustained-remission and progressing patients were not sampled at matched times. Few clonotypes were public, and these shrank or held steady under treatment.

Germline loops: CDR1 SQVTM, CDR2 ANQGSEA. Trimming removed 4 bases from V and 0 bases from J, with 13 bases in between. This CDR3 comprises 15 residues. A note on this clone: Its antigen is undetermined.

The sequenced sample was PBMCs, obtained after 24 months of ibrutinib treatment. This sequence joins TRBV29-1 and TRBJ1-3; perhaps TRBD1 as D (5 bases). This clonotype was sampled from a human donor with chronic lymphocytic leukemia. The CDR3 is CSVGQGANSGNTIYF. In DNA, the CDR3 is TGCAGCGTTGGCCAAGGGGCCAACTCTGGAAACACCATATATTTT.